This T cell receptor beta chain was obtained from a study of T cell repertoires in cytomegalovirus infection. At the level of the study: Public TCR beta signatures indicated both CMV infection and matching HLA type. Points from the study as a whole: Clonotype analysis showed dominance of the ex vivo response by HLA-C-restricted CMV-specific TCR beta clonotypes.

This clonotype was counted ten times or more. Its antigen remains unidentified. One entry per CDR3 protein, called by TCRdb with MiXCR from the reads. The sample includes 400,000 to 550,000 distinct CDR3 sequences, about 11% seen only once; the top ten take more than 8.5%. Trimming cost V 5 bases and J 1 base, with 3 bases left between them. Germline-derived CDR1 and CDR2 are LNHDA and SQIVND (reference sequence). This CDR3 is 12 amino acids long. The chain is built from TRBV19 and TRBJ1-5; D call uncertain. Source material: PBMCs. The receptor was derived from a human donor in good health (CMV status not recorded). Some clones in this sample may be carry-over from other donors' samples. The CDR3 here is CASSVSNQPQHF. CDR3 nucleotide sequence: TGTGCCAGTAGTGTCAGCAATCAGCCCCAGCATTTT.